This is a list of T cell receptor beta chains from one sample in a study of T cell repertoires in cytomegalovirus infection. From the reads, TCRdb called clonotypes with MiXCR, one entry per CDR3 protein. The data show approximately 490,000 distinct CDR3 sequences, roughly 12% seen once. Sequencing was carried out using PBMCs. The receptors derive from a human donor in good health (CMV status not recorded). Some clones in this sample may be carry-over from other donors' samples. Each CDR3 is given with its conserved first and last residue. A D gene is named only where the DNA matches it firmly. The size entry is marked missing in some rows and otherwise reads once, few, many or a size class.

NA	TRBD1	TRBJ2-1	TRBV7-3	CASSLGGTGAMNEQFF	TGTGCCAGCAGCTTAGGTGGGACAGGGGCAATGAATGAGCAGTTCTTC
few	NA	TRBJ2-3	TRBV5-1	CASSLDSPGTDTQYF	TGCGCCAGCAGCTTGGACTCCCCGGGCACAGATACGCAGTATTTT
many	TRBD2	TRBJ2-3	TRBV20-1	CSARDPSGRGGTDTQYF	TGCAGTGCTAGAGATCCTAGCGGGAGGGGAGGCACAGATACGCAGTATTTT
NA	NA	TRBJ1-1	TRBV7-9	CASSLGDQPGNTEAFF	TGTGCCAGCAGCTTAGGAGACCAACCCGGGAACACTGAAGCTTTCTTT
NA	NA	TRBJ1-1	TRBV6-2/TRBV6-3	CASKWAITPNTEAFF	TGTGCCAGCAAATGGGCGATTACCCCGAACACTGAAGCTTTCTTT
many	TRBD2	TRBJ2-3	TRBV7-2	CASRSGTSGSEILTDTQYF	TGTGCCAGCAGATCCGGGACTAGCGGGTCGGAAATCCTCACAGATACGCAGTATTTT
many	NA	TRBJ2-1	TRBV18	CASSSSSYNEQFF	TGTGCCAGCTCGTCTAGCTCCTACAATGAGCAGTTCTTC
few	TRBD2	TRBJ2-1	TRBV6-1	CASSELAGDYNEQFF	TGTGCCAGCAGTGAGCTAGCGGGAGACTACAATGAGCAGTTCTTC
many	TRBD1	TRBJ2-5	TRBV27	CASSSKTGGAETQYF	TGTGCCAGCAGTAGCAAGACAGGGGGCGCGGAGACCCAGTACTTC
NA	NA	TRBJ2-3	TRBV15	CATSGRVGDTQYF	TGTGCCACCAGCGGCAGGGTGGGAGATACGCAGTATTTT
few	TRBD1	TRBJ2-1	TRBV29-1	CSAGQGRNEQFF	TGCAGCGCTGGACAGGGAAGGAATGAGCAGTTCTTC
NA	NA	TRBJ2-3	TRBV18	CASSPKQIIGADTQFF	TGTGCCAGCTCACCAAAGCAGATTATCGGGGCAGATACGCAGTTTTTT
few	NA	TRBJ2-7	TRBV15	CATSRDAGSYEQYF	TGTGCCACCAGCAGAGATGCAGGCTCCTACGAGCAGTACTTC
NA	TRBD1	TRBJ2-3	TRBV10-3	CAISEGGKGAKDTQYF	TGTGCCATCAGTGAGGGGGGAAAGGGGGCTAAAGATACGCAGTATTTT
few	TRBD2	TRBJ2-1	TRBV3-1	CASSQDPPLLAGGQNEQFF	TGTGCCAGCAGCCAAGACCCCCCTTTACTAGCGGGAGGTCAGAACGAGCAGTTCTTC
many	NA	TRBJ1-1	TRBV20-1	CSASGGANTEAFF	TGCAGTGCTAGCGGGGGGGCGAACACTGAAGCTTTCTTT
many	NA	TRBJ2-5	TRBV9	CASSVEGGSGTLGETQYF	TGTGCCAGCAGCGTAGAGGGCGGGTCGGGGACACTTGGGGAGACCCAGTACTTC
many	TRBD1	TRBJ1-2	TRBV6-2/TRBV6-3	CASSDPGTVYDYTF	TGTGCCAGCAGCGATCCTGGGACAGTCTATGACTACACCTTC
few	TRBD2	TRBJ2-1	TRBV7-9	CASSPSGGPLGNEQFF	TGTGCCAGCAGCCCTAGCGGGGGCCCACTCGGGAATGAGCAGTTCTTC
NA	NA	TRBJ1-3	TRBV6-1	CASGANGGNTIYF	TGTGCCAGCGGTGCCAACGGGGGAAACACCATATATTTT
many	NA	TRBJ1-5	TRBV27	CASRSNSNQPQHF	TGTGCCAGCAGGTCGAATAGCAATCAGCCCCAGCATTTT
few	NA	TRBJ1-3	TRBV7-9	CASSTHYAGVGNTIYF	TGTGCCAGCAGCACACACTACGCAGGGGTGGGAAACACCATATATTTT
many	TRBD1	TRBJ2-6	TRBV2	CASKQGAEGANVLTF	TGTGCCAGTAAACAGGGGGCGGAGGGGGCCAACGTCCTGACTTTC
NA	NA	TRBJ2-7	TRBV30	CASKTVGEQYF	TGTGCCTCGAAAACGGTGGGAGAGCAGTACTTC
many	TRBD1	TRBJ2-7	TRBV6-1	CASSLWTGSYEQYF	TGTGCCAGCAGCCTTTGGACAGGGAGCTACGAGCAGTACTTC
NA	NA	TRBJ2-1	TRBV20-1	CSSHESSYNEQFF	TGCAGTTCACACGAGAGCTCCTACAATGAGCAGTTCTTC
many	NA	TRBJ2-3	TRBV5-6	CASRRDYADTQYF	TGTGCCAGCAGACGAGACTACGCAGATACGCAGTATTTT
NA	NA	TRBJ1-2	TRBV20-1	CSARVQGNSPLYGYTF	TGCAGTGCTAGAGTTCAGGGAAATTCACCTCTCTATGGCTACACCTTC
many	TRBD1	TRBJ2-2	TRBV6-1	CASSAGQGHTGELFF	TGTGCCAGCAGTGCGGGACAGGGGCACACCGGGGAGCTGTTTTTT
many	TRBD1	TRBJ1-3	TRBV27	CASSPRDRGYPGNTIYF	TGTGCCAGCAGTCCCCGGGACAGGGGATATCCTGGAAACACCATATATTTT
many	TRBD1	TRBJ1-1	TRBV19	CASTQTPTGGTEAFF	TGTGCCAGTACCCAAACCCCCACAGGGGGAACTGAAGCTTTCTTT